The T cell receptor beta chain described here comes from a study of blood T cell repertoires in COVID-19. About the research overall: The origin of the acute and convalescent COVID-19 samples was the United States, Italy and Spain.

This CDR3 is built from 14 residues. CDR1 is MNHEY, CDR2 SMNVEV, per germline (reference sequence). Between the trimmed V and J ends, which lost 1 base and 6 bases, there was a span of 13 bases. Original data processing: The authors estimated nucleated cell counts from reference gene primer amplification. Some clones are missing from TCRdb's copy, which holds only in-frame ones; the method was immunoSEQ multiplex PCR. V and J calls plus clone size are reproduced from that table; the DNA served to infer D and trimming. Among under 200,000 clones, around 82% were seen once, and the ten largest hold 15% to 20%. Categorization into cohorts depended on clinical history that participants reported.

Specimen: PBMCs or T cells enriched from blood (not recorded which). The chain recombines TRBV27 with TRBJ2-7; D is perhaps TRBD1 (6 bases). This clonotype was sampled from a man in his sixties who had recovered from COVID-19. The CDR3 bases are TGTGCCAGCAGTTTATTGGGGGCCAGGGGCGAGCAGTACTTC. As protein: CASSLLGARGEQYF.